One and the same sample provided the 18 T cell receptor beta chains below, sequenced in a study of T cells in tumors after PD-1 blockade. TCRdb's copy holds only in-frame clones and misses some; the assay was immunoSEQ multiplex PCR. The sample holds around 45,000 clones; 79% are singletons and the top ten take 16%. Sequencing was performed on PBMCs, taken before anti-PD-1 treatment. All receptors come from a human donor with basal cell carcinoma.

This clone was observed once. The CDR3, as DNA: TGTGCCAGCAGTTCTTACAGAGAAGCTTTCTTT. This translates into CASSSYREAFF. The chain combines TRBV6-5 with TRBJ1-1; D is ambiguous. Trimming removed 4 bases from V and 8 bases from J, with 8 bases in between. Looked up from germline, CDR1 is MNHEY and CDR2 is SVGAGI. The CDR3 contains 11 residues.

The V call is TRBV21-1, the J call TRBJ1-5. TRBV21-1 is a pseudogene segment. CDR3 length: 13 residues. CDR3 residues: CASKREDNQPQHF. The CDR3 DNA is TGTGCCAGCAAACGGGAAGACAATCAGCCCCAGCATTTT.

The chain combines TRBV19 with TRBJ2-7; maybe TRBD2 (5 bases). Trimming cost V 5 bases and J 2 bases, with 10 bases left between them. The germline V gene encodes CDR1 LNHDA and CDR2 SQIVND (reference sequence). The CDR3 covers 13 residues. This chain's CDR3 is CASSFGLAYEQYF. The CDR3 coding sequence is TGTGCCAGTAGTTTCGGACTGGCCTACGAGCAGTACTTC. Together with reference TRBV19 and TRBJ2-7, the CDR3 gives the full variable domain: DGGITQSPKYLFRKEGQNVTLSCEQNLNHDAMYWYRQDPGQGLRLIYYSQIVNDFQKGDIAEGYSVSREKKESFPLTVTSAQKNPTAFYLCASSFGLAYEQYFGPGTRLTVT.

This clone was detected a few times. This chain joins TRBV20-1 and TRBJ2-7, with D possibly matching TRBD2 (5 bases). The CDR3 is 11 residues long. CDR1 is DFQATT, CDR2 SNEGSKA, per germline (reference sequence). V was clipped by 3 bases and J by 3 bases, with 6 bases between them. CDR3 sequence: CSARRVYEQYF. The CDR3 nucleotides are TGCAGTGCTAGGCGGGTCTACGAGCAGTACTTC.

The V call is TRBV19, the J call TRBJ2-5; 7 nucleotides line up with TRBD2. Germline CDR1 is LNHDA and CDR2 is SQIVND (reference sequence). This CDR3 is built from 14 residues. With V trimmed by 7 bases and J by 5 bases, 10 bases remained unmatched. The CDR3 DNA reads as TGTGCCAGTACCCCGGGGAGGGCCGGGGAGACCCAGTACTTC. Protein product: CASTPGRAGETQYF. Complete variable domain (other parts from reference TRBV19 and TRBJ2-5): DGGITQSPKYLFRKEGQNVTLSCEQNLNHDAMYWYRQDPGQGLRLIYYSQIVNDFQKGDIAEGYSVSREKKESFPLTVTSAQKNPTAFYLCASTPGRAGETQYFGPGTRLLVL.

This clone was counted a single time. This chain's CDR3 is CASSLNPRETQYF. CDR3 nucleotides: TGTGCCAGCAGCTTAAACCCCCGAGAGACCCAGTACTTC. V and J are TRBV7-6 and TRBJ2-5; D is undetermined. Germline lookup yields CDR1 SGHVS and CDR2 FNYEAQ. V lost 2 bases and J 4 bases, leaving 8 bases between the germline ends. The CDR3 is 13 amino acids.

V gene TRBV7-8 combines with J gene TRBJ2-3; TRBD2 aligns across 8 bases. With V trimmed by 5 bases and J by 4 bases, 2 bases remained unmatched. CDR3 length: 13 residues. Germline CDR1 and CDR2: SGHVS and FQNEAQ. CDR3 protein: CASSPGGADTQYF. The CDR3 DNA sequence: TGTGCCAGCAGCCCCGGGGGGGCAGATACGCAGTATTTT.

The chain links TRBV7-2 to TRBJ1-4; no clear D gene. This CDR3 has 15 residues. Trimming left V 4 bases short and J 1 base short, with 10 bases between. Per the germline V gene, CDR1 is SGHTA and CDR2 is FQGNSA. The DNA for the CDR3 is TGTGCCAGCAGCTACCGGCGGGGAACTAATGAAAAACTGTTTTTT. It is translated as CASSYRRGTNEKLFF.

In its sample, this clone was seen once. The chain combines TRBV30 with TRBJ2-1; 7 positions agree with TRBD2. This CDR3 comprises 14 residues. Germline V CDR1 and CDR2: GTSNPN, SVGIG (reference sequence). With V trimmed by 5 bases and J by 6 bases, 10 bases remained unmatched. The CDR3 loop reads CAWSTSNLLNEQFF. The CDR3 DNA follows: TGTGCCTGGTCGACTAGCAACCTTCTCAATGAGCAGTTCTTC.

The V gene is TRBV3-1 (or the pseudogene TRBV3-2), the J gene TRBJ2-7; D is uncertain. V lost 2 bases and J 3 bases, leaving 8 bases between the germline ends. Looked up from germline, CDR1 is LGHDT and CDR2 is YNNKEL (reference sequence). The length of the CDR3 is 13 residues. As DNA, the CDR3 is TGTGCCAGCAGCCAAATACTTGGCTACGAGCAGTACTTC. This sequence encodes CASSQILGYEQYF.

The chain carries TRBV6-1 and TRBJ1-1; D is unclear. CDR3 length: 14 amino acids. The ends were cut back, 2 bases at V and 3 bases at J, with 10 bases in the middle. Germline V gene sequence: CDR1 MNHNS, CDR2 SASEGT. For the CDR3, the DNA is TGTGCCAGCAGTGAATACCGAAGAGACACTGAAGCTTTCTTT. Encoded protein: CASSEYRRDTEAFF.

The V and J genes are TRBV4-2 and TRBJ2-3; TRBD2 matches at 7 bases. V shed 4 bases, J shed 9 bases, and the junction held 19 bases outside the gene matches. Germline CDR1 reads LGHNA; CDR2 reads YNFKEQ. This CDR3 comprises 17 residues. The CDR3: CASSPTQKRGLEETQYF. The CDR3 region has the DNA TGTGCCAGCAGCCCTACCCAGAAGCGGGGCCTTGAGGAAACGCAGTATTTT.

The rearrangement uses TRBV4-1 and TRBJ1-2, with D unresolved. The germline V gene has CDR1 MGHRA and CDR2 YSYEKL. V was shortened by 0 bases and J by 7 bases, with 6 bases between the two germline ends. The CDR3 sequence is 12 residues long. Here the CDR3 DNA reads TGCGCCAGCAGCCAAGATCAGGCTGGCTACACCTTC. Amino acid sequence: CASSQDQAGYTF.

This clone was observed a handful of times. This chain uses TRBV9 with TRBJ1-2; 7 nucleotides align to TRBD1. The germline CDR1 and CDR2 sequences are SGDLS and YYNGEE. The CDR3 sequence is 15 residues long. V shed 0 bases, J shed 0 bases, and the junction held 2 bases outside the gene matches. The DNA of the CDR3 is TGTGCCAGCAGCGTAGATGGGACAGCTAACTATGGCTACACCTTC. Amino acid sequence: CASSVDGTANYGYTF.

The chain recombines TRBV28 with TRBJ1-2; 11 bases fit TRBD1. This CDR3 has 15 amino acids. Germline loops: CDR1 MDHEN, CDR2 SYDVKM. Losses at the gene ends were 5 bases for V and 2 bases for J; bases not matched to a gene: 4. CDR3 sequence: CASSLGTGGNYGYTF. The CDR3 coding sequence is TGTGCCAGCAGTCTCGGGACAGGGGGAAACTATGGCTACACCTTC.

The CDR3, as DNA: TGTGCCAGCAGTGAAGCGTTGAACAGGGGTGGCACTGAAGCTTTCTTT. This translates into CASSEALNRGGTEAFF. V usage is TRBV2 and J usage is TRBJ1-1, with TRBD1 identical over 7 bases. This CDR3 region has 16 residues. Germline V gene data show CDR1 as SNHLY and CDR2 as FYNNEI. The trim removed 0 bases at V and 4 bases at J, leaving 8 bases unmatched.

This rearrangement joins TRBV27 to TRBJ2-7; D unresolved. The germline gives CDR1 MNHEY, CDR2 SMNVEV (reference sequence). V lost 2 bases, J lost 0 bases, and 5 bases lay in between. The CDR3 totals 13 residues. CDR3 sequence reads: CASSLKSSYEQYF. The CDR3 bases are TGTGCCAGCAGTTTAAAGAGCTCCTACGAGCAGTACTTC.

This clone was seen a single time. The chain employs TRBV25-1 and TRBJ1-2, with TRBD1 matching 7 bases. The V gene's germline CDR1 is MGHDK and CDR2 SYGVNS. The junction had 3 bases not matched to a gene; V was cut back by 8 bases and J by 6 bases. The CDR3 length is 11 residues. The CDR3 is CASQGGNGYTF. CDR3 nucleotide sequence: TGTGCCAGCCAGGGGGGGAATGGCTACACCTTC.